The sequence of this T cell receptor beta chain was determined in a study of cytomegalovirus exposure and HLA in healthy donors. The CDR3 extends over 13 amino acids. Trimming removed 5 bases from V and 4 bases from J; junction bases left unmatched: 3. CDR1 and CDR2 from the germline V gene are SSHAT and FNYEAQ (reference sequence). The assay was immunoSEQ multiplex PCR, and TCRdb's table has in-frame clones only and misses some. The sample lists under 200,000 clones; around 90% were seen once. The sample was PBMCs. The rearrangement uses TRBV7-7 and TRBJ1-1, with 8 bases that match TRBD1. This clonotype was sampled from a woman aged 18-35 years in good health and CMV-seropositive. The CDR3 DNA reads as TGTGCCAGCAGCCGGGACAGGACCACTGAAGCTTTCTTT. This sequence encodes CASSRDRTTEAFF. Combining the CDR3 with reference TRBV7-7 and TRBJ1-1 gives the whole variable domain GAGVSQSPRYKVTKRGQDVTLRCDPISSHATLYWYQQALGQGPEFLTYFNYEAQPDKSGLPSDRFSAERPEGSISTLTIQRTEQRDSAMYRCASSRDRTTEAFFGQGTRLTVV.